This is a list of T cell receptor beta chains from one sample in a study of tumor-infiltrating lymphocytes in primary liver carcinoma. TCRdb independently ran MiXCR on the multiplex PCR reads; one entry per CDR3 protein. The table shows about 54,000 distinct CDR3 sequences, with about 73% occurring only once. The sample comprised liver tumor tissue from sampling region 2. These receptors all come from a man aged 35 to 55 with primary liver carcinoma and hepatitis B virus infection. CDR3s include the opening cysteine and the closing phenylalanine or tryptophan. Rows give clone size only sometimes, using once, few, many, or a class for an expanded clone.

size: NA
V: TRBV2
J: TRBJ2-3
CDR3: CASSRQGVQDTQYF

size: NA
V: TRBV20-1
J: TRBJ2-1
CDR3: CSARWGTSERREYREQFF

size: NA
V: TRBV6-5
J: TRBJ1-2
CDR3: CASSYLGGQGDYTF

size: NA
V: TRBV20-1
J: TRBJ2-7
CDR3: CSTRAQDPYEQYF

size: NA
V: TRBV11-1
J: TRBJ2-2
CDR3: CAGTLVSANTGELFF

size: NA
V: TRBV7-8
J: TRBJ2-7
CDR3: CANSVDVSYEQCF

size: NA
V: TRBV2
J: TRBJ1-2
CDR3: CASTGIERYGYTF

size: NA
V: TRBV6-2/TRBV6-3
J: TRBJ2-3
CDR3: CASSIRSGSTDTQYF

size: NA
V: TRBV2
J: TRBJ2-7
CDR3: CASSRGVLAPYEQYF

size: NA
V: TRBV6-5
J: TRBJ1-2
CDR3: CASCYTTMGSAGYTF

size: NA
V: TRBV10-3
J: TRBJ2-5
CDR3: CAISDGQNQETQYF

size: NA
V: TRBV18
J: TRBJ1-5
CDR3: CASSSTNIQPQHF

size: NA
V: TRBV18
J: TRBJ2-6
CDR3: CASSGSHISGANVLTF

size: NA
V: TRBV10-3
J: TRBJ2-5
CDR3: CAISVDKQTQYF

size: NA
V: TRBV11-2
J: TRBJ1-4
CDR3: CASSLEVGDEKPFF

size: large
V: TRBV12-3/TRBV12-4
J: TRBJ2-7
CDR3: CASTRREYYEQYF

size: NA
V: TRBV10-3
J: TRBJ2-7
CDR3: CAISGLADREQYF

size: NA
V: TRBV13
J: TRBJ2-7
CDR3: CVSSLGQGIYF

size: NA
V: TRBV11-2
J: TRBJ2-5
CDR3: CASSLGALSGCQGTQYF

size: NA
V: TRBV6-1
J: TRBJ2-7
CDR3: CASSERFFYEQYF

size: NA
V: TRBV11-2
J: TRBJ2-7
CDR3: CTRSLQLTYYEQYF

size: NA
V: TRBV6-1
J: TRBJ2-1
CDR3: CVSSGPDRGGEQFF

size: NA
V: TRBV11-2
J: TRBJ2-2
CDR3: CASNFDRDGVGTGELSF

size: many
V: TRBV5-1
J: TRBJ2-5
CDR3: CASSLGQETQYF

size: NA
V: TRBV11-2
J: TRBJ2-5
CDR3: CASSLSVGLAGGETQYF